The rows below give T cell receptor beta chains drawn from one sample of a study of Ad26.COV2.S vaccination and SARS-CoV-2 variants. The data were produced by immunoSEQ multiplex PCR, yet TCRdb's version contains in-frame clones alone and is incomplete. The sample carries 350,000 to 450,000 clones, approximately 90% recorded once. Sample: peripheral blood, taken after recovery from COVID-19. The receptors derive from a human donor who had recovered from COVID-19. Both conserved end residues are part of each CDR3. The D gene is left open where the match is weak. A clone size is listed for some rows: how often the clone was seen (once, few, many), or a class if it is expanded.

clone_size d_call j_call v_call cdr3_nt cdr3_aa
. . TRBJ2-7 TRBV12-3/TRBV12-4 TGTGCCAGCAGTTTAATAGGCTACGAGCAGTACTTC CASSLIGYEQYF
. . TRBJ1-5 TRBV6-1 TGTGCCAGCAGTGAAGCAGCGCTGGCCAAGCATTTT CASSEAALAKHF
. TRBD1 TRBJ2-3 TRBV5-1 TGCGCCAGCACTAGGGACAGGGGGACAGATACGCAGTATTTT CASTRDRGTDTQYF
. TRBD2 TRBJ2-3 TRBV5-6 TGTGCCAGCAGCTTTAGCGGGGGGTCCTGGGATACGCAGTATTTT CASSFSGGSWDTQYF
. TRBD1 TRBJ1-1 TRBV19 TGTGCCAGTGCAGGACAGGGAGGGATCACTGAAGCTTTCTTT CASAGQGGITEAFF
few . TRBJ1-2 TRBV7-9 TGTGCCAGCAGCTTCGTCGACAGTGGGTATGGCTACACCTTC CASSFVDSGYGYTF
. . TRBJ2-5 TRBV19 TGTGCCAGTAGTATTGTCATATTTCAAGAGACCCAGTACTTC CASSIVIFQETQYF
. . TRBJ2-2 TRBV7-3 TGTGCCAGCAGCTTAAACGGGGGTCGAAACACCGGGGAGCTGTTTTTT CASSLNGGRNTGELFF
. . TRBJ1-2 TRBV3-1/TRBV3-2 TGTGCCAGCAGCCAAGATTTCTCCCCGGGGGCCGTCTATGGCTACACCTTC CASSQDFSPGAVYGYTF
once . TRBJ1-2 TRBV27 TGTGCCAGCAGTTTGTTTCCAGGGGCCGCGGAATATGGCTACACCTTC CASSLFPGAAEYGYTF
. . TRBJ1-2 TRBV18 TGTGCCAGCTCACCACAGGGTCGGTATGGCTACACCTTC CASSPQGRYGYTF
. . TRBJ2-7 TRBV21-1 TGTGCCAGCACCAAGGGGGTAGCAGGGGATGGCTACGAGCAGTACTTC CASTKGVAGDGYEQYF
. . TRBJ2-1 TRBV19 TGTGCCAGTAGTATGGAGGGGTCCTCCTACAATGAGCAGTTCTTC CASSMEGSSYNEQFF